One TCR beta chain is described in this entry. CDR1 is DFQATT and CDR2 is SNEGSKA in the germline V gene (reference sequence). After removal of 6 bases from V and 6 bases from J, the junction contained 10 bases not matched to a gene. The CDR3 sequence is 13 residues long. Peripheral blood CD8+ and CD4+ T cells were profiled by TCR beta sequencing. The multiple sclerosis controls consisted of treatment-naive patients with relapsing-remitting disease, either stable or active. Through negative isolation, CD4+ and CD8+ T cells were obtained, while TEMRA cells were enriched using FACS. These data belong to a study of CD8 T cells in Susac syndrome. An amount of RNA that ranged from roughly 0.5 to 1 ug was reverse transcribed with random hexamers. TCRdb passed the immunoSEQ multiplex PCR reads through MiXCR, listing each CDR3 protein once. The table records some 120,000 distinct CDR3 sequences, approximately 95% of them present only once.

This sequence joins TRBV20-1 and TRBJ2-7, with 8 bases fitting TRBD2. The source material was CD8+ T cells from PBMCs. The TCR comes from a human donor with multiple sclerosis. This CDR3 is CSARSGTSGEQYF. The CDR3 DNA reads TGCAGTGCCCGTTCCGGGACTAGTGGCGAGCAGTACTTC.